The text below deals with one T cell receptor beta chain. Relative to the germline gene, one junction end is altered; a read error may explain this. This sample was included in a study of CD8+CD57+ T cells in acquired aplastic anemia. Researchers used genomic DNA as the template to profile TCR beta VDJ and CDR3. TCRdb independently ran MiXCR on the reads; one entry per CDR3 protein. The table shows 200,000 to 300,000 distinct CDR3 sequences, with 82% occurring only once. In patients chosen for sequencing, flow cytometry had shown CD8+CD57+ cell expansion. Germline-derived CDR1 and CDR2 are SEHNR and FQNEAQ (reference sequence). The CDR3 extends over 14 amino acids.

Sequencing used sorted CD4+, CD8+, or CD8+CD57+ T cells (not recorded which) from PBMCs. The clonotype originates from a human donor with aplastic anemia. The chain uses TRBV7-9 and TRBJ1-6, with 10 bases that match TRBD1. This CDR3 reads CASSQDRGDQPFLF. CDR3 nucleotides: TGTGCCAGCAGCCAGGACAGGGGGGATCAACCGTTCCTCTTT.